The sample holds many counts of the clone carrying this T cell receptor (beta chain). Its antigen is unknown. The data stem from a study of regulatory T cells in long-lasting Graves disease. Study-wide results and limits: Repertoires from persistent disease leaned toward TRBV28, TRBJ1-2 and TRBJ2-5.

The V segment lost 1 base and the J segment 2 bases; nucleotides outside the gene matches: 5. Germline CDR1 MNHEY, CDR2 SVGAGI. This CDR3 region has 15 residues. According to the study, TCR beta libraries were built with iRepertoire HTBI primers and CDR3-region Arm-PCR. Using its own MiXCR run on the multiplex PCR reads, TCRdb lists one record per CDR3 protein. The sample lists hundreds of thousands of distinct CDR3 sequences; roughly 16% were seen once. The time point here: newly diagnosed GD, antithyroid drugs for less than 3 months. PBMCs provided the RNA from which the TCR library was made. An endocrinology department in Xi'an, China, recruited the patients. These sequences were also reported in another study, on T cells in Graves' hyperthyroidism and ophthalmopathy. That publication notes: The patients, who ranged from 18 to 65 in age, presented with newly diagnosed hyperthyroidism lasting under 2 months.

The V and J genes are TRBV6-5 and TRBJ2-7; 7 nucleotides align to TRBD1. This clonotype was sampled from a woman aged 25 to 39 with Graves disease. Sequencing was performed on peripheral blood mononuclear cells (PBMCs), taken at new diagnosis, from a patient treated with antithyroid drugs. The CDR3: CASSYWDSDAYEQYF. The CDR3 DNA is TGTGCCAGCAGTTACTGGGACAGCGACGCCTACGAGCAGTACTTC.